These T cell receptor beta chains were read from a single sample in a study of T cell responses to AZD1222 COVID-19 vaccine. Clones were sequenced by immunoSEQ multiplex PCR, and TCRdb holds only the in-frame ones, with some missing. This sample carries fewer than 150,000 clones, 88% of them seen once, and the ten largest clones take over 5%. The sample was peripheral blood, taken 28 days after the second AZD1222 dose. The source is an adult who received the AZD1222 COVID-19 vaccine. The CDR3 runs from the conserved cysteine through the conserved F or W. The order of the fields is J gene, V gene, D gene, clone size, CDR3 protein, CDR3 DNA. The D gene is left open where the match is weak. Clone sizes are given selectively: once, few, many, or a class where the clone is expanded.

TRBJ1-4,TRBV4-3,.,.,CASSQEVESGKLFF,TGCGCCAGCAGCCAAGAGGTAGAATCGGGAAAACTGTTTTTT
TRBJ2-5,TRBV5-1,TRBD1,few,CASSQDRTAETQYF,TGCGCCAGCAGTCAGGACAGGACGGCAGAGACCCAGTACTTC
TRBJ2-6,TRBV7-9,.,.,CASSLGEYGPGANVLTF,TGTGCCAGCAGCTTAGGGGAGTATGGACCTGGGGCCAACGTCCTGACTTTC
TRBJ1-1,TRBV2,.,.,CATQPQWDTEAFF,TGTGCCACCCAACCTCAATGGGACACTGAAGCTTTCTTT
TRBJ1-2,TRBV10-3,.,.,CAISESVGQGKKPYGYTF,TGTGCCATCAGTGAGTCGGTGGGTCAGGGAAAAAAACCCTATGGCTACACCTTC
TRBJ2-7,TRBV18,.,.,CASSRDIYEQYF,TGTGCCAGCTCACGGGACATCTATGAGCAGTACTTC
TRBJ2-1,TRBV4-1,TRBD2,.,CASSPPGTSGRVYNEQFF,TGCGCCAGCAGCCCTCCTGGGACTAGCGGGAGGGTTTACAATGAGCAGTTCTTC
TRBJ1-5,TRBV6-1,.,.,CASSEGGVLGKPQHF,TGTGCCAGCAGTGAAGGAGGGGTCCTAGGGAAACCCCAGCATTTT
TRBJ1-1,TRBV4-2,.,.,CASSQANTEAFF,TGTGCCAGCAGCCAAGCGAACACTGAAGCTTTCTTT
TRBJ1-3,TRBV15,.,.,CATSRDSFGRNTIYF,TGTGCCACCAGCAGAGACAGCTTTGGTAGAAACACCATATATTTT
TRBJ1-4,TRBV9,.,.,CASSVLGDSTNEKLFF,TGTGCCAGCAGCGTACTGGGGGATTCAACTAATGAAAAACTGTTTTTT
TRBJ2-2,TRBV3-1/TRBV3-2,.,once,CASRSAYTGELFF,TGTGCCAGCCGAAGCGCATACACCGGGGAGCTGTTTTTT
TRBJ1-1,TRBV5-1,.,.,CASSREGGYTEAFF,TGCGCCAGCAGCCGGGAGGGTGGGTACACTGAAGCTTTCTTT
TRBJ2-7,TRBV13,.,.,CASRGGQREQYF,TGTGCCAGCCGCGGAGGGCAGCGGGAGCAGTACTTC
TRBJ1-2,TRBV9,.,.,CASSVGAATNYGYTF,TGTGCCAGCAGCGTAGGGGCGGCCACTAACTATGGCTACACCTTC
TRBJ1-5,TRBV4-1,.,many,CASSQAYGERNQPQHF,TGCGCCAGCAGCCAAGCCTACGGGGAGAGGAATCAGCCCCAGCATTTT
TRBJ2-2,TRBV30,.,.,CASDGDYDPTGELFF,TGTGCCTCCGACGGTGATTACGACCCTACCGGGGAGCTGTTTTTT
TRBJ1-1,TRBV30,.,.,CAWSVHGYMNTEAFF,TGTGCCTGGAGTGTACATGGATACATGAACACTGAAGCTTTCTTT
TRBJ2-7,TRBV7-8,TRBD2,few,CASSLGGLAGSYEQYF,TGTGCCAGCAGCTTAGGGGGACTAGCGGGCTCCTACGAGCAGTACTTC
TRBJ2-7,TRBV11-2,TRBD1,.,CASSLGGQFPSLEQYF,TGTGCCAGCAGCTTAGGGGGACAGTTTCCCTCGCTGGAGCAGTACTTC
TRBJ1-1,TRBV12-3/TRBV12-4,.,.,CASSEGIAEAFF,TGTGCCAGCTCTGAAGGGATCGCTGAAGCTTTCTTT
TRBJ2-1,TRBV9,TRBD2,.,CASSVAVGSGGAIYNEQFF,TGTGCCAGCAGCGTAGCTGTTGGTAGCGGGGGAGCAATTTACAATGAGCAGTTCTTC
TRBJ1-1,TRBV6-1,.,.,CASSELGARNTEAFF,TGTGCCAGCAGTGAATTGGGGGCGCGGAACACTGAAGCTTTCTTT
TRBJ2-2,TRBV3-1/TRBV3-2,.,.,CASSSGTKSGELFF,TGTGCCAGCAGCTCCGGGACAAAGTCCGGGGAGCTGTTTTTT
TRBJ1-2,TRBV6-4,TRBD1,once,CASRIFEAQGLGYTF,TGTGCCAGCAGGATCTTTGAGGCACAGGGGTTGGGCTACACCTTC
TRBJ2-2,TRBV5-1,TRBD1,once,CASSWTGAANTGELFF,TGCGCCAGCAGTTGGACAGGGGCCGCGAACACCGGGGAGCTGTTTTTT
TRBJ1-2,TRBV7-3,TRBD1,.,CASARDSNYGYTF,TGTGCCAGCGCCCGGGACAGTAACTATGGCTACACCTTC